This TCR beta chain came from a study of shared clonotypes between healthy human individuals. Profiling relied on immunoSEQ multiplex PCR, and the TCRdb table lists in-frame clones only, not all of them. Of over a million clones listed, around 76% are singletons. Germline V lookup: CDR1 SGHTA, CDR2 FQGNSA. V dropped 5 bases and J dropped 2 bases, with 13 bases sitting between them. The CDR3 spans 14 residues. The TCR originated in a man between 18 and 35 years old in good health. This chain joins TRBV7-2 and TRBJ2-7; D tentatively reads TRBD1 or TRBD2 (6 bases each). The sample consisted of memory CD4+ T cells sorted from blood. Regarding subset: CD45RA-negative fraction. Here the CDR3 reads CASSITRGPYEQYF. The CDR3 DNA reads TGTGCCAGCAGCATTACTCGGGGGCCCTACGAGCAGTACTTC.